This entry lists 15 T cell receptor beta chains sequenced from one sample in a study of Ad26.COV2.S vaccination and SARS-CoV-2 variants. The data were produced by immunoSEQ multiplex PCR, yet TCRdb's version contains in-frame clones alone and is incomplete. The sample gives over 400,000 clones, 89% of which show up once; approximately 2.5% is in the top ten. This sample's treatment: some 20 received Ad26.COV2.S at low or high dose, single or two shots; several received placebo; per-sample allocation not given. Sampling was performed 63 days after the first vaccine or placebo injection. This specimen was peripheral blood, taken in a trial of Ad26.COV2.S vaccine versus placebo. The receptor source for this set is a person aged 18-65 years who received the Ad26.COV2.S COVID-19 vaccine or a placebo.

This chain connects TRBV6-6 to TRBJ2-5, with 7 bases identical to TRBD2. The CDR3 totals 12 residues. Germline trimming cut 0 bases from V and 14 bases from J; bases unmatched to any gene: 6. Looked up from germline, CDR1 is MNHNY and CDR2 is SVGAGI (reference sequence). The CDR3 is CASSYSGLADYF. The CDR3, as DNA: TGTGCCAGCAGTTACTCGGGTCTAGCGGATTACTTC.

The chain links TRBV29-1 to TRBJ1-1, with D unresolved. The CDR3 is 12 residues long. In germline, CDR1 is SQVTM, CDR2 ANQGSEA. Deletions cut 4 bases from V and 1 base from J, with 7 bases between. This CDR3 is CSVGEGNTEAFF. The CDR3 bases are TGCAGCGTTGGGGAGGGGAACACTGAAGCTTTCTTT.

The V call is TRBV3-1 (or the pseudogene TRBV3-2), the J call TRBJ1-3; 7 nucleotides agree with TRBD1. This CDR3 has 18 residues. Unmatched junction bases numbered 12, after V lost 2 bases and J lost 2 bases. CDR1 is LGHDT and CDR2 is YNNKEL in the germline V gene (reference sequence). The CDR3 region is CASSQPETGTVAGNTIYF. The DNA for the CDR3 is TGTGCCAGCAGCCAACCCGAAACCGGGACAGTGGCTGGAAACACCATATATTTT.

This clone was seen just once. This chain connects TRBV6-2 or TRBV6-3 to TRBJ2-4, with 12 bases lining up with TRBD2. The CDR3 runs to 16 residues. From germline, CDR1 is MNHEY and CDR2 SVGEGT. The J segment lost 9 bases and the V segment lost 0 bases, leaving 6 bases of the junction unmatched. CDR3 loop: CASSYSRTSGEIIQYF. DNA for the CDR3: TGTGCCAGCAGTTACTCAAGGACTAGCGGGGAGATCATTCAGTACTTC.

This chain joins TRBV7-2 and TRBJ1-2; TRBD1 matches 7 bases. Looked up from germline, CDR1 is SGHTA and CDR2 is FQGNSA. Trimming removed 1 base from V and 6 bases from J; junction bases left unmatched: 11. The CDR3 runs 16 residues. DNA for the CDR3: TGTGCCAGCAGCTTAGGTTCCGGGACAGTAACTAATGGCTACACCTTC. Amino acids: CASSLGSGTVTNGYTF.

The chain joins TRBV10-3 to TRBJ2-5; the D is unclear. The V gene's germline CDR1 is ENHRY and CDR2 SYGVKD. Trimming stripped 7 bases from V and 2 bases from J, with 11 bases between. This CDR3 region has 13 residues. The CDR3 bases are TGTGCCATCACCGCCGGCCTACAAGAGACCCAGTACTTC. Translated: CAITAGLQETQYF.

This chain links TRBV10-3 with TRBJ2-3; a possible D gene is TRBD1 (5 bases). V was pared by 6 bases and J by 2 bases, with 15 bases between. Per the germline V gene, CDR1 is ENHRY and CDR2 is SYGVKD. This CDR3 contains 15 residues. The CDR3 DNA sequence: TGTGCCATCAGGGAGACAGCCAAGACCACAGATACGCAGTATTTT. Its protein is CAIRETAKTTDTQYF.

V is TRBV3-1 (or the pseudogene TRBV3-2) and J is TRBJ2-7, with a weak D call TRBD2 (6 bases). The CDR3 runs to 14 residues. CDR1 LGHDT and CDR2 YNNKEL come from the germline V gene (reference sequence). Between the trimmed V and J ends, which lost 4 bases and 2 bases, there was a span of 12 bases. The CDR3 sequence: CASSPALAPYEQYF. The CDR3 coding sequence is TGTGCCAGCAGCCCAGCACTAGCACCCTACGAGCAGTACTTC.

The gene calls are TRBV19 and TRBJ1-5, with 8 bases aligning to TRBD1. This CDR3 region has 15 residues. Germline V CDR1 and CDR2: LNHDA, SQIVND (reference sequence). V lost 5 bases to trimming and J lost 2 bases; unmatched junction nucleotides: 5. The CDR3 sequence: CASSGRGRGNQPQHF. Here the CDR3 DNA reads TGTGCCAGTAGTGGCAGGGGGCGCGGCAATCAGCCCCAGCATTTT.

DNA of the CDR3: TGTGCCAGCAGCCCAGAGCAGGGAGGACGTGGAGAGACCCAGTACTTC. Translating it yields CASSPEQGGRGETQYF. V and J are TRBV7-3 and TRBJ2-5, with D maybe TRBD2 (6 bases). Germline V gene lookup returns CDR1 SGHTA and CDR2 FQGTGA. The CDR3 covers 16 residues. V lost 5 bases and J 4 bases, leaving 20 bases between the germline ends.

This sequence joins TRBV18 and TRBJ1-1; no reliable D call. V lost 0 bases and J 8 bases, leaving 13 bases between the germline ends. The germline V gene has CDR1 KGHSH and CDR2 LQKENI. The CDR3 has 14 amino acids. In nucleotides, the CDR3 is TGTGCCAGCTCACCACCAGGCAGAGTTAAGGAAGCTTTCTTT. This codes for CASSPPGRVKEAFF.

V gene TRBV6-5 combines with J gene TRBJ1-2; weak D call: TRBD1 (5 bases). From germline, CDR1 is MNHEY and CDR2 SVGAGI. This CDR3 spans 13 amino acids. Trimming shortened V by 10 bases and J by 7 bases, and 19 bases separated the two germline ends. The CDR3 nucleotides read TGTGCCAACACAATTATCAGGGAAGGTGGCTACACCTTC. Translated, it gives CANTIIREGGYTF.

This clone was found a few times. The chain couples TRBV7-2 to TRBJ1-5; 8 bases fit TRBD1. CDR3 length: 16 amino acids. J gave up 4 bases and V 3 bases, and 8 bases lay outside the gene matches. In germline, CDR1 is SGHTA, CDR2 FQGNSA. CDR3 loop: CASSLGQARINQPQHF. The DNA for the CDR3 is TGTGCCAGCAGCTTGGGACAGGCGAGAATTAATCAGCCCCAGCATTTT.

V usage is TRBV7-9 and J usage is TRBJ2-1; D could derive from TRBD1 or TRBD2 (5 bases each). Deletions cut 5 bases from V and 4 bases from J, with 18 bases between. The germline V gene encodes CDR1 SEHNR and CDR2 FQNEAQ (reference sequence). The CDR3 is made up of 16 amino acids. Written as DNA, the CDR3 is TGTGCCAGCAGCGTCGGGGTAAGGCAGGGTTACAATGAGCAGTTCTTC. This codes for CASSVGVRQGYNEQFF.

This CDR3 is CASSFIGGETQYF. DNA of the CDR3: TGCGCCAGCAGCTTTATCGGGGGCGAGACCCAGTACTTC. The V call is TRBV5-1, the J call TRBJ2-5; D tentatively reads TRBD1 or TRBD2 (6 bases each). Per the germline V gene, CDR1 is SGHRS and CDR2 is YFSETQ. Trimming shortened V by 2 bases and J by 5 bases, and 10 bases separated the two germline ends. The CDR3 spans 13 residues.